This passage covers 21 T cell receptor beta chains from one sample sequenced in a study of CD8+ T cells in alopecia areata. Extracted RNA was reverse transcribed into cDNA, the sequencing template. Here immunoSEQ multiplex PCR was the method, and the copy in TCRdb shows in-frame clones only, minus some. The repertoire holds around 140,000 clones, with around 86% as singletons. The material was CD8+ T cells sorted from blood, obtained at week 0. These receptor sequences come from a human donor with alopecia areata.

The V gene is TRBV19, the J gene TRBJ2-2; D is unclear. Trimming shortened V by 2 bases and J by 1 base, and 5 bases separated the two germline ends. This CDR3 spans 14 amino acids. The germline gives CDR1 LNHDA, CDR2 SQIVND (reference sequence). CDR3 amino acids: CASSIWENTGELFF. The CDR3 region has the DNA TGTGCCAGTAGTATATGGGAGAACACCGGGGAGCTGTTTTTT.

J is TRBJ2-3 and V is TRBV6-5; 11 nucleotides line up with TRBD2. Germline assignment: CDR1 MNHEY and CDR2 SVGAGI. This CDR3 spans 15 amino acids. Losses at the gene ends were 5 bases for V and 4 bases for J; bases not matched to a gene: 5. DNA of the CDR3: TGTGCCAGCAGTCCACTAGCGGGAGTCGCAGATACGCAGTATTTT. Residues: CASSPLAGVADTQYF.

The V gene is TRBV5-4, the J gene TRBJ1-6; D uncertain. This CDR3 spans 13 amino acids. CDR1 and CDR2 (germline): SGHNT, YYREEE (reference sequence). V dropped 2 bases and J dropped 10 bases, with 10 bases sitting between them. CDR3 protein: CASSFKGGSPLHF. The CDR3 DNA sequence: TGTGCCAGCAGCTTCAAGGGCGGGTCACCCCTCCACTTT.

The chain couples TRBV7-3 to TRBJ2-3; 9 bases line up with TRBD2. V lost 3 bases and J lost 0; bases outside the gene matches: 1. The CDR3 has 15 amino acids. The V gene's germline CDR1 is SGHTA and CDR2 FQGTGA. The CDR3 nucleotides are TGTGCCAGCAGCTTTAGCGGGAGTAGCACAGATACGCAGTATTTT. Translating it yields CASSFSGSSTDTQYF.

This chain connects TRBV11-2 to TRBJ2-3; 9 bases line up with TRBD1. Trimming removed 6 bases from V and 6 bases from J; junction bases left unmatched: 7. Germline V gives CDR1 SGHAT, CDR2 FQNNGV. The CDR3 is 14 amino acids. The CDR3 bases are TGTGCCAGCAGAGGGGGACAGGGTGTGGATACGCAGTATTTT. It is translated as CASRGGQGVDTQYF.

This clone was detected once. The J gene is TRBJ2-7, the V gene TRBV5-6; a possible D gene is TRBD2 (6 bases). The germline gives CDR1 SGHDT, CDR2 YYEEEE. The V end was cut by 4 bases, the J end by 2 bases, with 16 bases between. This CDR3 has 15 amino acids. The CDR3 DNA sequence: TGTGCCAGCAGCACAGGAGGGACTGCCGCCTACGAGCAGTACTTC. This translates into CASSTGGTAAYEQYF.

The gene calls are TRBV7-8 and TRBJ1-6; D is uncertain. The V end was cut by 2 bases, the J end by 7 bases, with 12 bases between. This CDR3 spans 15 amino acids. Looked up from germline, CDR1 is SGHVS and CDR2 is FQNEAQ. This CDR3 reads CASSLHETSNSPLHF. CDR3 nucleotides: TGTGCCAGCAGCTTACATGAGACATCGAATTCACCCCTCCACTTT.

This chain connects TRBV4-1 to TRBJ2-7; TRBD1 matches at 7 bases. This CDR3 is 15 amino acids long. The germline CDR1 and CDR2 sequences are MGHRA and YSYEKL. V lost 3 bases and J lost 3; bases outside the gene matches: 8. CDR3 loop: CASSQTDTGDYEQYF. The CDR3 DNA sequence: TGCGCCAGCAGCCAGACCGACACAGGGGACTACGAGCAGTACTTC.

The gene calls are TRBV27 and TRBJ1-4, with D perhaps TRBD1 (6 bases). This CDR3 spans 13 amino acids. V dropped 10 bases and J dropped 7 bases, with 16 bases sitting between them. In germline, CDR1 is MNHEY, CDR2 SMNVEV (reference sequence). In nucleotides, the CDR3 is TGTGCCACCCGGGGGGGCGCGACTGAAAAACTGTTTTTT. As protein: CATRGGATEKLFF.

This chain uses TRBV21-1 with TRBJ1-5; TRBD1, as called in the table, went unchecked against the DNA. TRBV21-1 is a pseudogene. The CDR3 contains 13 residues. The CDR3 is CAIRQGVLQPQHF. The CDR3 coding sequence is TGTGCCATCCGACAGGGGGTCTTGCAGCCCCAGCATTTT.

This clone appeared once. The V gene is TRBV2, the J gene TRBJ2-7; D assignment may be TRBD1 or TRBD2 (5 bases each). The CDR3 is 15 amino acids. The germline V gene has CDR1 SNHLY and CDR2 FYNNEI. V dropped 1 base and J dropped 4 bases, with 14 bases sitting between them. The CDR3 here is CASSEGHRGVYEQYF. The CDR3 nucleotides read TGTGCCAGCAGTGAAGGTCATAGGGGAGTGTACGAGCAGTACTTC.

The chain uses TRBV28 and TRBJ2-2; D is uncertain. Trimming stripped 5 bases from V and 6 bases from J, with 13 bases between. Germline loops: CDR1 MDHEN, CDR2 SYDVKM. CDR3 length: 14 residues. The CDR3 spells CASSPRLGSGELFF. The CDR3 bases are TGTGCCAGCAGTCCACGGCTGGGGTCCGGGGAGCTGTTTTTT.

This chain links TRBV10-3 with TRBJ2-5; a possible D gene is TRBD1 (5 bases). The CDR3 loop spans 14 amino acids. The V gene's germline CDR1 is ENHRY and CDR2 SYGVKD. Trimming removed 2 bases at V and 0 bases at J, with 7 bases between. The CDR3 region is CAISEEDNQETQYF. CDR3 nucleotide sequence: TGTGCCATCAGTGAGGAGGACAACCAAGAGACCCAGTACTTC.

V and J are TRBV5-4 and TRBJ2-1, with 10 bases matching TRBD2. CDR3 length: 18 amino acids. Per germline, CDR1 SGHNT and CDR2 YYREEE (reference sequence). Losses at the gene ends were 3 bases for V and 4 bases for J; bases not matched to a gene: 13. In DNA, the CDR3 is TGTGCCAGCAGCTCCCCTAGCGGGGGCCACGAGCCTTACAATGAGCAGTTCTTC. It specifies CASSSPSGGHEPYNEQFF. Variable domain in full (rest from reference TRBV5-4 and TRBJ2-1): ETGVTQSPTHLIKTRGQQVTLRCSSQSGHNTVSWYQQALGQGPQFIFQYYREEENGRGNFPPRFSGLQFPNYSSELNVNALELDDSALYLCASSSPSGGHEPYNEQFFGPGTRLTVL.

This chain joins TRBV23-1 and TRBJ1-5, with 7 bases fitting TRBD1. TRBV23-1 is given ORF status, its function remaining uncertain. The CDR3 spans 19 residues. J lost 0 bases, V lost 0 bases, and 11 bases had no gene match. CDR3 sequence reads: CASSQSILTGDFSNQPQHF. In DNA, the CDR3 is TGCGCCAGCAGTCAATCAATCCTAACAGGGGATTTTAGCAATCAGCCCCAGCATTTT.

The chain links TRBV5-4 to TRBJ2-7; possibly TRBD2 for D (5 bases). The CDR3 is made up of 13 amino acids. Trimming left V 4 bases short and J 5 bases short, with 13 bases between. The germline V gene encodes CDR1 SGHNT and CDR2 YYREEE (reference sequence). Here the CDR3 DNA reads TGTGCCAGCAGCGATCTTACTAGTAACGAGCAGTACTTC. This translates into CASSDLTSNEQYF. The whole variable domain, remainder taken from reference TRBV5-4 and TRBJ2-7, is ETGVTQSPTHLIKTRGQQVTLRCSSQSGHNTVSWYQQALGQGPQFIFQYYREEENGRGNFPPRFSGLQFPNYSSELNVNALELDDSALYLCASSDLTSNEQYFGPGTRLTVT.

J is TRBJ2-1 and V is TRBV28, with D uncertain. The CDR3 contains 15 residues. The V gene lost 4 bases and the J gene lost 5 bases, with 15 bases spanning the gap. The germline V gene encodes CDR1 MDHEN and CDR2 SYDVKM. Here the CDR3 reads CASSSRGSTDNEQFF. The CDR3 DNA sequence: TGTGCCAGCAGTTCCCGAGGCAGTACGGACAATGAGCAGTTCTTC.

The V and J genes are TRBV14 and TRBJ2-1, with no clear D. This CDR3 is built from 11 residues. V lost 6 bases to trimming and J lost 3 bases, with 3 bases between them. Germline CDR1 reads SGHDN; CDR2 reads FVKESK. Written as DNA, the CDR3 is TGTGCCAGCAGTAACTACAATGAGCAGTTCTTC. This translates into CASSNYNEQFF.

The gene calls are TRBV29-1 and TRBJ2-7; 8 positions match TRBD2. The germline V gene encodes CDR1 SQVTM and CDR2 ANQGSEA. The CDR3 length is 12 residues. The V gene end was trimmed by 5 bases and the J gene end by 1 base; junction bases not matched to a gene: 1. For the CDR3, the DNA is TGCAGCGTTAGCGGGGGTTCCTACGAGCAGTACTTC. Amino acid sequence: CSVSGGSYEQYF.

V is TRBV14 and J is TRBJ1-2; the D is unclear. V lost 1 base, J lost 7 bases, and 10 bases lay in between. The CDR3 length is 13 residues. In germline, CDR1 is SGHDN, CDR2 FVKESK. The CDR3 DNA reads TGTGCCAGCAGCCAAGTCCAAGTTGCTGGCTACACCTTC. Translating it yields CASSQVQVAGYTF.

The gene calls are TRBV2 and TRBJ2-3; D call uncertain. Germline CDR1 reads SNHLY; CDR2 reads FYNNEI. The length of the CDR3 is 13 residues. Trimming stripped 5 bases from V and 6 bases from J, with 12 bases between. The CDR3 region is CASSNLGLDTQYF. The DNA for the CDR3 is TGTGCCAGCAGTAATCTGGGGTTGGATACGCAGTATTTT.